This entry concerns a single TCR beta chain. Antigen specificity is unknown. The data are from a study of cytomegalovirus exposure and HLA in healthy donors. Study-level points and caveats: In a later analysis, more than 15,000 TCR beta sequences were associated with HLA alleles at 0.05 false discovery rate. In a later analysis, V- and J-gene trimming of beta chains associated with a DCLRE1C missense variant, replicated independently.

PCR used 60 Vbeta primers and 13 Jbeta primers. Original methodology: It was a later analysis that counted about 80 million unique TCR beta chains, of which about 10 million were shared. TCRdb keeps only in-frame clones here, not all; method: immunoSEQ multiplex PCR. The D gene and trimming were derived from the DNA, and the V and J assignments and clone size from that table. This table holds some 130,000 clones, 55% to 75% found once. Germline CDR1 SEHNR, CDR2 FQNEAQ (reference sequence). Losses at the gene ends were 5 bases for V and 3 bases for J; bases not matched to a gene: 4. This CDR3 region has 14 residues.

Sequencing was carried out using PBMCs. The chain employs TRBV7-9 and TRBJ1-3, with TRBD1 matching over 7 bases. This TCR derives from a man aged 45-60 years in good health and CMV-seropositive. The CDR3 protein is CASSKTGFGNTIYF. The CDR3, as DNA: TGTGCCAGCAGCAAGACAGGGTTTGGAAACACCATATATTTT.